This T cell receptor (beta chain) emerged from a study of OX40 agonist ivuxolimab in advanced cancers. Turning to the study itself: The dose-escalation cohort was roughly 84% male, with a mean age of 60 years, ranging about 23 to 79. Study-level points and caveats: Also present in some nonresponders was a low level of normalized T-cell clonal expansion.

The CDR3 spans 16 residues. Germline loops: CDR1 MNHNS, CDR2 SASEGT. V lost 2 bases and J 2 bases, leaving 14 bases between the germline ends. Using immunoSEQ multiplex PCR, the repertoire was profiled, and TCRdb retains in-frame clones only, with some absent. The sample carries 35,000 to 45,000 clones, about 80% recorded once. At cycle 4 day 1, cycle 7 day 1, and baseline, blood was sampled. This clone came up once. Its matching antigen is unknown. The receptor comes from an adult with an advanced solid tumor such as melanoma, head and neck, liver or kidney cancer. The genes are TRBV6-1 and TRBJ2-3; a possible D gene is TRBD2 (6 bases). The sample consisted of CD4+ or CD8+ T cells sorted from blood, taken in a trial of the OX40 agonist ivuxolimab. For the CDR3, the DNA is TGTGCCAGCAGTGAATTGAGGGCGGGGATCACAGATACGCAGTATTTT. Its protein product is CASSELRAGITDTQYF.